Presented here are 13 T cell receptor beta chains from one specimen sequenced in a study of T-cell memory formation after mild COVID-19. MiXCR, run by TCRdb on the 5' RACE reads, gives a single entry per CDR3 protein. The sample includes under 700,000 distinct CDR3 sequences, about a fifth of them seen just once. The sample comprised PBMCs or a T cell subset sorted from them (not recorded which). The receptors were gathered from an adult woman who had mild COVID-19 (a few samples of this study predate the infection). Cell type and time point are not known.

This clonotype was counted a few times. The rearrangement joins TRBV7-8 to TRBJ2-3; TRBD2 is a possible D gene (6 bases). Germline V CDR1 and CDR2: SGHVS, FQNEAQ. V lost 2 bases and J 1 base, leaving 10 bases between the germline ends. CDR3 length: 15 residues. Written as DNA, the CDR3 is TGTGCCAGCAGCTTAATGGGAGGAGGCACAGATACGCAGTATTTT. Protein product: CASSLMGGGTDTQYF.

The chain carries TRBV20-1 and TRBJ2-2; D remains ambiguous. The V gene lost 3 bases and the J gene lost 7 bases, with 12 bases spanning the gap. Germline CDR1 is DFQATT and CDR2 is SNEGSKA (reference sequence). The CDR3 is made up of 13 amino acids. Here the CDR3 reads CSARSVLGGELFF. The CDR3 DNA sequence: TGCAGTGCTAGGTCGGTTCTCGGCGGGGAGCTGTTTTTT.

This chain links TRBV30 with TRBJ1-1, with D possibly being TRBD1 (5 bases). V was trimmed by 7 bases and J by 5 bases, leaving 20 bases between them. In germline, CDR1 is GTSNPN, CDR2 SVGIG (reference sequence). CDR3 length: 14 amino acids. CDR3 region: CAYNRQSLGTEAFF. In DNA form, the CDR3 reads TGTGCCTATAACCGACAGTCACTGGGGACTGAAGCTTTCTTT.

This clonotype has more than one count but fewer than ten. This chain joins TRBV6-1 and TRBJ1-1; D is ambiguous. The CDR3 runs 15 residues. With 3 bases removed from V and 6 bases from J, the gap between germline ends came to 17 bases. CDR1 MNHNS and CDR2 SASEGT come from the germline V gene. The CDR3 nucleotides are TGTGCCAGCAGTGATTTGGCCCTCCCGGTCGCTGAAGCTTTCTTT. Protein product: CASSDLALPVAEAFF.

This chain connects TRBV4-2 to TRBJ1-4; D call uncertain. Germline CDR1 reads LGHNA; CDR2 reads YNFKEQ. The CDR3 extends over 16 amino acids. V lost 3 bases, J lost 0 bases, and 11 bases lay in between. The CDR3 sequence is CASSHADGATNEKLFF. The CDR3, as DNA: TGTGCCAGCAGCCATGCCGACGGAGCAACTAATGAAAAACTGTTTTTT.

The chain couples TRBV19 to TRBJ2-1; 13 bases line up with TRBD2. The germline V gene has CDR1 LNHDA and CDR2 SQIVND (reference sequence). The CDR3 consists of 14 residues. V lost 7 bases, J lost 7 bases, and 4 bases stayed unmatched. The CDR3 DNA follows: TGTGCCAGTATCCCGACTAGCGGGAGGAATGAGCAGTTCTTC. The encoded protein is CASIPTSGRNEQFF.

In this sample, this clonotype turned up a few times. This chain links TRBV7-2 with TRBJ2-3; D possibly corresponds to TRBD1 (5 bases). Germline values: CDR1 SGHTA, CDR2 FQGNSA. V was pared by 1 base and J by 8 bases, with 16 bases between. The CDR3 totals 15 residues. CDR3 DNA: TGTGCCAGCAGCTTAGGATCACAGACAGTAGCTACGCAGTATTTT. Encoded protein: CASSLGSQTVATQYF.

This clonotype appeared a few times. This chain uses TRBV12-3 or TRBV12-4 with TRBJ2-1, with D tentatively TRBD2 (6 bases). V lost 3 bases and J lost 0, with 15 bases in between. The CDR3 is 17 amino acids. CDR3 protein: CASSFRLAPSSYNEQFF. DNA for the CDR3: TGTGCCAGCAGTTTCCGTCTAGCGCCGAGCTCCTACAATGAGCAGTTCTTC.

Here the CDR3 DNA reads TGCGCCAGCAGCCAATCGCGCGCCCTAGCGTCGAGCACAGATACGCAGTATTTT. This encodes CASSQSRALASSTDTQYF. The chain has TRBV4-1 and TRBJ2-3; D might be TRBD2 (6 bases). The CDR3 runs to 18 residues. Germline lookup yields CDR1 MGHRA and CDR2 YSYEKL. Trimming left V 2 bases short and J 0 bases short, with 18 bases between.

The rearrangement joins TRBV7-2 to TRBJ2-7; D call uncertain. This CDR3 has 11 residues. V was clipped by 5 bases and J by 6 bases, with 8 bases between them. Per germline, CDR1 SGHTA and CDR2 FQGNSA. As DNA, the CDR3 is TGTGCCAGCAGCCCCTCTTTCGAGCAGTACTTC. Its translation: CASSPSFEQYF.

The CDR3, as DNA: TGTGCCAGCAGCTTAATCCAGCGACAGAGTAATGAAAAACTGTTTTTT. Protein sequence: CASSLIQRQSNEKLFF. The rearrangement joins TRBV5-6 to TRBJ1-4; maybe TRBD1 (5 bases). V lost 2 bases and J lost 4, with 15 bases in between. Germline V gene lookup returns CDR1 SGHDT and CDR2 YYEEEE. The CDR3 consists of 16 residues. Complete variable domain (other parts from reference TRBV5-6 and TRBJ1-4): DAGVTQSPTHLIKTRGQQVTLRCSPKSGHDTVSWYQQALGQGPQFIFQYYEEEERQRGNFPDRFSGHQFPNYSSELNVNALLLGDSALYLCASSLIQRQSNEKLFFGSGTQLSVL.

The chain links TRBV12-3 or TRBV12-4 to TRBJ2-7; weak D call: TRBD1 (6 bases). The CDR3 covers 14 residues. V lost 7 bases and J 1 base, leaving 14 bases between the germline ends. In DNA, the CDR3 is TGTGCCAGCAACCTAGGGGACACATCCTACGAGCAGTACTTC. Translation: CASNLGDTSYEQYF.

The sample holds a few counts of this clonotype. This rearrangement joins TRBV7-3 to TRBJ2-3; D unclear. This CDR3 spans 15 amino acids. Trimming removed 4 bases from V and 0 bases from J, with 11 bases in between. Germline V gene lookup returns CDR1 SGHTA and CDR2 FQGTGA. The CDR3 is CASSSAPQSTDTQYF. CDR3 nucleotides: TGTGCCAGCAGCTCAGCACCCCAAAGCACAGATACGCAGTATTTT.